This T cell receptor beta chain is drawn from a study of T cells in Graves' hyperthyroidism and ophthalmopathy. Germline CDR1 reads SNHLY; CDR2 reads FYNNEI. V dropped 2 bases and J dropped 1 base, with 2 bases sitting between them. The CDR3 contains 13 residues. Researchers amplified the TCR beta CDR3 regions from RNA transcripts. A set of HTBI primers served as the primers for a first-round RT-PCR of the TCR CDR3. TCRdb ran MiXCR on the multiplex PCR reads and lists one entry per CDR3 protein. The sample lists approximately 600,000 distinct CDR3 sequences, about 17% seen once, with 3.5% to 4% in the top ten. Exclusions: uncontrolled infection, other autoimmune disease, pregnancy, lactation. The study, taken as a whole, reports: A 13 V-J model separated ophthalmopathy from stable hyperthyroidism.

This clonotype was recorded many times. What it binds is not known. The rearrangement links TRBV2 to TRBJ2-2; D is ambiguous. Material: blood. The sequence came from a woman in her thirties with Graves' hyperthyroidism. The CDR3 is CASSERNTGELFF. The CDR3 DNA reads TGTGCCAGCAGTGAACGGAACACCGGGGAGCTGTTTTTT.